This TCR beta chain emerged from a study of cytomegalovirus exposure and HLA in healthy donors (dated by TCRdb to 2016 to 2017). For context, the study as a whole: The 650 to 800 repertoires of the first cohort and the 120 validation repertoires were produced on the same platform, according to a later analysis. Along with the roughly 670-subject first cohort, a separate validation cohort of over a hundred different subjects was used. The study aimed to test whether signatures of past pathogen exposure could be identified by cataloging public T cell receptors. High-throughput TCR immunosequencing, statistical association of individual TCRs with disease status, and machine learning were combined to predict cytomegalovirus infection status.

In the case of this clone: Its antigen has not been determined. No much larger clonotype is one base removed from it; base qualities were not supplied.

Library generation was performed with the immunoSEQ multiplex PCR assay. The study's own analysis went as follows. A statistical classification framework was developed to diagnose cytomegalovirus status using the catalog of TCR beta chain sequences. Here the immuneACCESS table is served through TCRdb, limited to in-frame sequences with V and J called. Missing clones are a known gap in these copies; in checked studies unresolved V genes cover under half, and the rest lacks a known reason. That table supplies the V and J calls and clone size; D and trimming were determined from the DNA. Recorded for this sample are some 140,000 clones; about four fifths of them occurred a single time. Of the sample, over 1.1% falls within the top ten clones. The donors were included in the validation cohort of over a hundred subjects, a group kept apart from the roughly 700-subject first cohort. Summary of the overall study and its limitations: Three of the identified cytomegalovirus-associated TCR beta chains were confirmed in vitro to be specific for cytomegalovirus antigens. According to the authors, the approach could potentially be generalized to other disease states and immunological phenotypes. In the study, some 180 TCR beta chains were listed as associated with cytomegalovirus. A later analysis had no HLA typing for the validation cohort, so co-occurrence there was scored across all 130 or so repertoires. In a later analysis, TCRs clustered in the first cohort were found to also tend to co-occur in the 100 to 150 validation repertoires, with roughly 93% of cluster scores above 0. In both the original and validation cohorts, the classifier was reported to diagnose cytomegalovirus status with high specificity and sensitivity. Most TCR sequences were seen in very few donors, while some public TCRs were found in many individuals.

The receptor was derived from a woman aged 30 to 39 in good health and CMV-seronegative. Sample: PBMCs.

This receptor carries the CDR3 CASSLREYYGYTF. The bases read TGTGCCAGCTCACTGCGGGAGTACTATGGCTACACCTTC. Here the chain combines TRBV18 and TRBJ1-2, with no confidently assigned D gene. V is clipped by 4 bases and J by 3 bases, and the sequence between their germline boundaries is 9 bases long. Spanning cysteine to phenylalanine, the CDR3 consists of 13 amino acids. Left in the record is the CDR3 DNA by itself, 39 bases read in frame from the first base. CDR1 and CDR2, per the germline V gene, are KGHSH and LQKENI.